Below, 28 T cell receptor beta chains from the same sample are listed, as sequenced in a study of cytomegalovirus exposure and HLA in healthy donors. The PCR ran on 60 Vbeta and 13 Jbeta primers. Produced via immunoSEQ multiplex PCR; TCRdb's table is partial and in-frame only. The sample has 65,000 to 75,000 clones, about two thirds seen once. The sample taken for sequencing was PBMCs. The receptors originated from a woman in her 30s in good health and CMV-seronegative.

The genes are TRBV27 and TRBJ2-3; 10 nucleotides match TRBD2. Germline V gene data show CDR1 as MNHEY and CDR2 as SMNVEV (reference sequence). V was clipped by 6 bases and J by 3 bases; unmatched bases: 9. This CDR3 has 16 residues. The CDR3 sequence is CASRTERGGGTDTQYF. The CDR3 DNA sequence: TGTGCCAGCAGAACTGAGCGGGGGGGCGGGACAGATACGCAGTATTTT.

With regard to this clone: Compared with germline, one end of the junction differs, possibly owing to a read error. The chain has TRBV28 and TRBJ1-5, with a possible D match to TRBD1 (6 bases). CDR1 MDHEN and CDR2 SYDVKM come from the germline V gene. This CDR3 is 14 amino acids long. This chain's CDR3 is CASKPGGQDQLQHF. The CDR3 nucleotides are TGTGCCAGCAAACCTGGGGGCCAGGATCAGCTCCAGCATTTT.

This clone was found a few times. The V and J genes are TRBV7-8 and TRBJ2-5; TRBD2 matches 7 bases. CDR1 is SGHVS and CDR2 is FQNEAQ in the germline V gene. V was pared by 1 base and J by 2 bases, with 7 bases of the junction left unmatched. The CDR3 spans 16 residues. The CDR3 protein is CASSLGTSVAQETQYF. CDR3 DNA sequence: TGTGCCAGCAGCTTAGGTACTAGCGTAGCGCAAGAGACCCAGTACTTC.

The V and J genes are TRBV7-3 and TRBJ2-1, with TRBD2 matching 13 bases. Germline V gene sequence: CDR1 SGHTA, CDR2 FQGTGA. The CDR3 is 15 residues long. The junction had 2 bases not matched to a gene; V was cut back by 0 bases and J by 9 bases. The CDR3 sequence: CASSLTTSGGGEQFF. CDR3 nucleotides: TGTGCCAGCAGCTTAACTACTAGCGGGGGGGGTGAGCAGTTCTTC.

A few counts support this clone. This rearrangement joins TRBV7-9 to TRBJ1-1, with TRBD1 matching over 7 bases. The V segment lost 4 bases and the J segment 5 bases; nucleotides outside the gene matches: 7. There are 14 residues in the CDR3. Per the germline V gene, CDR1 is SEHNR and CDR2 is FQNEAQ (reference sequence). The CDR3 DNA sequence: TGTGCCAGCAGCTCACCGGGACAGAGGACTGAAGCTTTCTTT. Translation gives CASSSPGQRTEAFF.

The chain combines TRBV6-1 with TRBJ1-1; a possible D gene is TRBD1 (5 bases). CDR3 length: 13 amino acids. From germline, CDR1 is MNHNS and CDR2 SASEGT. With 2 bases removed from V and 1 base from J, the gap between germline ends came to 5 bases. The CDR3 here is CASSETGNTEAFF. The CDR3 coding sequence is TGTGCCAGCAGTGAAACAGGGAACACTGAAGCTTTCTTT.

This clone was recorded a few times. The rearrangement links TRBV30 to TRBJ2-5, with 7 bases fitting TRBD1. This CDR3 has 11 amino acids. Germline V lookup: CDR1 GTSNPN, CDR2 SVGIG (reference sequence). With V trimmed by 8 bases and J by 2 bases, 2 bases remained unmatched. The CDR3 coding sequence is TGTGCCGGGGGACAGCAAGAGACCCAGTACTTC. This translates into CAGGQQETQYF.

V and J are TRBV5-4 and TRBJ2-3; 7 bases align to TRBD2. The CDR3 covers 16 residues. Germline values: CDR1 SGHNT, CDR2 YYREEE (reference sequence). Trimming at V came to 1 base and at J to 4 bases, leaving 9 bases not matched to a gene. This CDR3 is CASSLSGLVRPDTQYF. The CDR3 region has the DNA TGTGCCAGCAGCTTGTCCGGACTAGTAAGGCCAGATACGCAGTATTTT.

The CDR3: CASSFTLGTGNGYTF. In DNA, the CDR3 is TGTGCCAGCAGTTTCACCCTAGGGACAGGGAATGGCTACACCTTC. The V and J genes are TRBV27 and TRBJ1-2; 9 bases agree with TRBD1. Per the germline V gene, CDR1 is MNHEY and CDR2 is SMNVEV (reference sequence). The CDR3 is made up of 15 amino acids. J lost 6 bases, V lost 3 bases, and 8 bases had no gene match.

V gene TRBV30 combines with J gene TRBJ1-2; 7 positions match TRBD1. V was pared by 0 bases and J by 4 bases, with 2 bases of the junction left unmatched. Germline CDR1 GTSNPN, CDR2 SVGIG (reference sequence). This CDR3 has 13 amino acids. Here the CDR3 reads CAWSVRQGYGYTF. The CDR3 DNA sequence: TGTGCCTGGAGTGTACGACAGGGCTATGGCTACACCTTC.

The chain recombines TRBV11-3 with TRBJ2-5; 9 bases are a match to TRBD2. Germline CDR1 is SGHNT and CDR2 is YENEEA. V gave up 1 base and J gave up 3 bases; unmatched junction bases: 9. CDR3 length: 17 residues. The CDR3 nucleotides are TGTGCCAGCAGCTTAGTCCCAGCGGGGGGCCCGGAAGAGACCCAGTACTTC. Protein product: CASSLVPAGGPEETQYF.

The chain uses TRBV5-4 and TRBJ2-2, with a possible D match to TRBD1 (5 bases). V lost 5 bases to trimming and J lost 6 bases, with 14 bases between them. The CDR3 runs to 14 residues. CDR1 and CDR2 from the germline V gene are SGHNT and YYREEE (reference sequence). This CDR3 reads CASSSPQGAGELFF. The DNA of the CDR3 is TGTGCCAGCAGTTCACCTCAGGGCGCCGGGGAGCTGTTTTTT.

Points on this clone: At one end, the junction sequence differs from germline, possibly due to a read error. V gene TRBV5-1 combines with J gene TRBJ1-1; 10 nucleotides line up with TRBD1. The length of the CDR3 is 14 residues. Germline V gene data show CDR1 as SGHRS and CDR2 as YFSETQ. In DNA form, the CDR3 reads TGTGCCAGAACAGATGGGACAGGGGATACTGAAGCTTTCTTT. It specifies CARTDGTGDTEAFF.

The J gene is TRBJ2-2, the V gene TRBV11-2; 9 positions agree with TRBD2. With 5 bases clipped from V and 6 bases from J, the junction kept 4 bases outside the gene matches. CDR1 SGHAT and CDR2 FQNNGV come from the germline V gene. CDR3 length equals 14 residues. The CDR3 loop reads CASSGGTSPGELFF. CDR3 nucleotide sequence: TGTGCCAGCAGCGGGGGGACTAGCCCCGGGGAGCTGTTTTTT.

This chain joins TRBV18 and TRBJ1-1; TRBD1 matches at 7 bases. The CDR3 totals 12 residues. The V gene's germline CDR1 is KGHSH and CDR2 LQKENI. V gave up 4 bases and J gave up 5 bases; unmatched junction bases: 1. CDR3 DNA sequence: TGTGCCAGCTCACAGGGGGCGACTGAAGCTTTCTTT. As protein: CASSQGATEAFF.

This chain links TRBV19 with TRBJ1-6; D might be TRBD1 (5 bases). Germline CDR1 LNHDA, CDR2 SQIVND (reference sequence). The CDR3 runs to 15 residues. Between the trimmed V and J ends, which lost 3 bases and 9 bases, there was a span of 15 bases. CDR3 nucleotides: TGTGCCAGTAGTATTATGGCAGGGCCGGCTTCACCCCTCCACTTT. This translates into CASSIMAGPASPLHF.

V is TRBV5-4 and J is TRBJ2-3; 8 bases line up with TRBD2. Germline assignment: CDR1 SGHNT and CDR2 YYREEE (reference sequence). The trim removed 3 bases at V and 5 bases at J, leaving 8 bases unmatched. This CDR3 has 15 residues. CDR3 region: CASSSGGGRGDTQYF. The CDR3 DNA reads as TGTGCCAGCAGCTCAGGCGGGGGGCGAGGAGATACGCAGTATTTT. The full variable domain, in which reference TRBV5-4 and TRBJ2-3 provide the parts outside the CDR3, is ETGVTQSPTHLIKTRGQQVTLRCSSQSGHNTVSWYQQALGQGPQFIFQYYREEENGRGNFPPRFSGLQFPNYSSELNVNALELDDSALYLCASSSGGGRGDTQYFGPGTRLTVL.

This clone was seen only a few times. V gene TRBV6-6 combines with J gene TRBJ2-5, with TRBD1 as a possible D gene (6 bases). The CDR3 covers 13 residues. The V gene lost 5 bases and the J gene lost 4 bases, with 11 bases spanning the gap. Germline loops: CDR1 MNHNY, CDR2 SVGAGI (reference sequence). This CDR3 reads CASSQTGGETQYF. The CDR3 nucleotides are TGTGCCAGCAGTCAGACAGGCGGAGAGACCCAGTACTTC.

The V call is TRBV7-6, the J call TRBJ2-1; D gene unclear. Germline V gives CDR1 SGHVS, CDR2 FNYEAQ. The V and J ends lost 1 base and 0 bases respectively, with 13 bases between them. The CDR3 is made up of 17 amino acids. CDR3 amino acids: CASSLVSPRSSYNEQFF. CDR3 nucleotide sequence: TGTGCCAGCAGCTTAGTATCCCCGAGAAGCTCCTACAATGAGCAGTTCTTC. Supplemented by reference TRBV7-6 and TRBJ2-1, the full variable domain reads GAGVSQSPRYKVTKRGQDVALRCDPISGHVSLYWYRQALGQGPEFLTYFNYEAQQDKSGLPNDRFSAERPEGSISTLTIQRTEQRDSAMYRCASSLVSPRSSYNEQFFGPGTRLTVL.

This clone was seen at least ten times. This chain links TRBV7-9 with TRBJ1-4; D gene unclear. Trimming took 0 bases from V and 10 from J, leaving 9 bases between them. Germline lookup yields CDR1 SEHNR and CDR2 FQNEAQ (reference sequence). The CDR3 spans 13 residues. CDR3 coding DNA: TGTGCCAGCAGCTTAGCCCAGCGCGGAAAACTGTTTTTT. It yields the protein CASSLAQRGKLFF. Combining the CDR3 with reference TRBV7-9 and TRBJ1-4 gives the whole variable domain DTGVSQNPRHKITKRGQNVTFRCDPISEHNRLYWYRQTLGQGPEFLTYFQNEAQLEKSRLLSDRFSAERPKGSFSTLEIQRTEQGDSAMYLCASSLAQRGKLFFGSGTQLSVL.

The chain has TRBV5-1 and TRBJ2-1; TRBD2 agrees at 8 bases. The J segment lost 6 bases and the V segment lost 4 bases, leaving 6 bases of the junction unmatched. CDR1 and CDR2 (germline): SGHRS, YFSETQ. CDR3 length equals 14 residues. The CDR3 loop is CASSGSGDLNEQFF. DNA of the CDR3: TGCGCCAGCAGCGGTAGCGGGGATCTCAATGAGCAGTTCTTC.

The chain uses TRBV14 and TRBJ1-3, with a weak D call TRBD1 (5 bases). There are 15 residues in the CDR3. Germline CDR1 is SGHDN and CDR2 is FVKESK. V was cut by 6 bases and J by 2 bases, with 14 bases left in between. The CDR3 region has the DNA TGTGCCAGCAGACTGCAGGGTGAAGCTGGAAACACCATATATTTT. Translating it yields CASRLQGEAGNTIYF.

The chain carries TRBV6-6 and TRBJ1-6; D possibly corresponds to TRBD1 (5 bases). Per the germline V gene, CDR1 is MNHNY and CDR2 is SVGAGI (reference sequence). The CDR3 consists of 13 residues. Trimming cost V 7 bases and J 10 bases, with 14 bases left between them. In DNA form, the CDR3 reads TGTGCCAGCACTCAACAGGTTCTCTCACCCCTCCACTTT. Translating it yields CASTQQVLSPLHF.

This clone occurred a few times. The DNA of the CDR3 is TGTGCCATGGGGCGGCTCGGCATTCAGTACTTC. This encodes CAMGRLGIQYF. The V and J genes are TRBV27 and TRBJ2-4, with D possibly being TRBD1 (5 bases). Germline-derived CDR1 and CDR2 are MNHEY and SMNVEV (reference sequence). This CDR3 is built from 11 residues. V was trimmed by 10 bases and J by 9 bases, leaving 13 bases between them.

There are a few counts of this clone. The chain recombines TRBV10-3 with TRBJ1-2, with D possibly TRBD1 on 5 matching bases. CDR3 size: 14 residues. The V and J ends lost 7 bases and 0 bases respectively, with 12 bases between them. CDR1 and CDR2 from the germline V gene are ENHRY and SYGVKD. This CDR3 reads CAIKVGGSNYGYTF. The DNA for the CDR3 is TGTGCCATCAAAGTCGGGGGGTCTAACTATGGCTACACCTTC.

The chain uses TRBV4-1 and TRBJ1-2; the D gene is possibly TRBD1 (5 bases). Germline-derived CDR1 and CDR2 are MGHRA and YSYEKL. This CDR3 is 16 amino acids long. V was clipped by 4 bases and J by 5 bases, with 20 bases between them. DNA of the CDR3: TGCGCCAGCAGCCGGTTGGTGACAGCTTTCCATTATGGCTACACCTTC. Translating it yields CASSRLVTAFHYGYTF.

This clone was counted only a few times. The chain is built from TRBV15 and TRBJ2-3, with 8 bases that match TRBD1. Looked up from germline, CDR1 is LNHNV and CDR2 is YYDKDF (reference sequence). The trim removed 5 bases at V and 5 bases at J, leaving 12 bases unmatched. The CDR3 covers 16 residues. This CDR3 is CATSPLWTGSVDTQYF. The CDR3 DNA follows: TGTGCCACCAGCCCCCTTTGGACAGGGAGCGTAGATACGCAGTATTTT.

This chain joins TRBV7-2 and TRBJ2-5, with 9 bases that match TRBD2. The ends lost 1 base at V and 4 bases at J; junction bases unmatched: 7. CDR1 SGHTA and CDR2 FQGNSA come from the germline V gene. The CDR3 runs 16 residues. This CDR3 is CASSLVSTSGSETQYF. The CDR3 DNA reads TGTGCCAGCAGCTTAGTTAGTACTAGCGGGTCAGAGACCCAGTACTTC.